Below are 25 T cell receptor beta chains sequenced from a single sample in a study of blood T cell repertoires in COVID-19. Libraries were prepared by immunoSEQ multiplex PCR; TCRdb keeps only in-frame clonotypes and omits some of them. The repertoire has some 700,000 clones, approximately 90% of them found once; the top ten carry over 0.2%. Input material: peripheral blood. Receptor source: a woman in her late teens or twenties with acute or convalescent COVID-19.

The CDR3 protein is CASTSTGGSNSPLHF. DNA of the CDR3: TGTGCCAGCACCTCAACAGGGGGCTCTAATTCACCCCTCCACTTT. This chain uses TRBV7-9 with TRBJ1-6; 9 nucleotides agree with TRBD1. The trim removed 7 bases at V and 6 bases at J, leaving 7 bases unmatched. The V gene's germline CDR1 is SEHNR and CDR2 FQNEAQ (reference sequence). CDR3 length: 15 residues.

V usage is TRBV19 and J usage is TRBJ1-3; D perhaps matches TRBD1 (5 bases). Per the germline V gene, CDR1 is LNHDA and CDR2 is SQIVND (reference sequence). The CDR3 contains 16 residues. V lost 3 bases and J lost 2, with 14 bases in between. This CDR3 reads CASSIDGGGPGNTIYF. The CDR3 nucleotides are TGTGCCAGTAGTATTGACGGGGGAGGACCTGGAAACACCATATATTTT.

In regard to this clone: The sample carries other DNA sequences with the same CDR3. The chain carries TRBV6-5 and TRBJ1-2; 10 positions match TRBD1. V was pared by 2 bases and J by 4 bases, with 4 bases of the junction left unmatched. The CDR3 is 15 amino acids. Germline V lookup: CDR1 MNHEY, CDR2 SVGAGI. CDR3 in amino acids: CASSYRDRGSYGYTF. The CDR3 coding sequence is TGTGCCAGCAGTTACAGGGACAGGGGTTCCTATGGCTACACCTTC.

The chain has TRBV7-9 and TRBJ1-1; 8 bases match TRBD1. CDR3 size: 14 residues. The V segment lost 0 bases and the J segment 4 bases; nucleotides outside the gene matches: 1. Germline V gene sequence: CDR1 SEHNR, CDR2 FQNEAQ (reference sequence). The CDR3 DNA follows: TGTGCCAGCAGCTTAGCGGGACAGGCCACTGAAGCTTTCTTT. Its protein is CASSLAGQATEAFF.

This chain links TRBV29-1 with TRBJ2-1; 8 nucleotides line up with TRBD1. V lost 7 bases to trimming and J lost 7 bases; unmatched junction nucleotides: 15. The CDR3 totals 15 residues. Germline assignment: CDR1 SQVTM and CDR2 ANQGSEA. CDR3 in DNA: TGCAGCGCTGCCCGGCAGGGGGCGCTGAGAAATGAGCAGTTCTTC. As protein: CSAARQGALRNEQFF.

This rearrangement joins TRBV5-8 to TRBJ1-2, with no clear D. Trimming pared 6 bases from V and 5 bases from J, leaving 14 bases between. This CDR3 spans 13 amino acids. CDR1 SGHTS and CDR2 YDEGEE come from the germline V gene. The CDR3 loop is CASTPQLLYGYTF. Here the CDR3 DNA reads TGTGCCAGCACCCCACAGCTTTTATATGGCTACACCTTC.

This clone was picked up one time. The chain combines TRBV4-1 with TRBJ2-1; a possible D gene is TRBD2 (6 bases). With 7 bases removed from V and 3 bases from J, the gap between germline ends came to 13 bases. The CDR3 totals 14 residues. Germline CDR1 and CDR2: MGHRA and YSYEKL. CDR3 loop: CASTGGTLYNEQFF. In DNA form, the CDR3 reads TGCGCCAGCACCGGAGGGACTCTCTACAATGAGCAGTTCTTC.

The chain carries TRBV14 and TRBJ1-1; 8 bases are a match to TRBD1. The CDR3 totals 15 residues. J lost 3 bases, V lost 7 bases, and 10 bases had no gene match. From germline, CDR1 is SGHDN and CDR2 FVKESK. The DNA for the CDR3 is TGTGCCAGCAAAGGGACAGGCGGACGGGACACTGAAGCTTTCTTT. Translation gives CASKGTGGRDTEAFF.

CDR3 amino acids: CSVSRLAGDTDTQYF. Written as DNA, the CDR3 is TGCAGCGTCTCTCGACTAGCGGGGGACACAGATACGCAGTATTTT. The chain is built from TRBV29-1 and TRBJ2-3; 12 nucleotides match TRBD2. There are 15 residues in the CDR3. Germline V CDR1 and CDR2: SQVTM, ANQGSEA. Trimming took 6 bases from V and 2 from J; bases not matched to a gene: 6.

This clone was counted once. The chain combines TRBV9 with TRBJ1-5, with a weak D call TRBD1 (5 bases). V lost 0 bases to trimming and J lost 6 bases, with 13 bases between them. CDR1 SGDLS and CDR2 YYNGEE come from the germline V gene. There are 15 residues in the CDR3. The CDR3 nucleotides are TGTGCCAGCAGCGTAGGCGGGGGAACGACTCAGCCCCAGCATTTT. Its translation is CASSVGGGTTQPQHF.

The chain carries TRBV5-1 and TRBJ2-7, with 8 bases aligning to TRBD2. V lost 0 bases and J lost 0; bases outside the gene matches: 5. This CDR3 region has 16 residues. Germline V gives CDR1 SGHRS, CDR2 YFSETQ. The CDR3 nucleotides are TGCGCCAGCAGCTTGGCCTCGGGGGGGAGCTCCTACGAGCAGTACTTC. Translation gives CASSLASGGSSYEQYF.

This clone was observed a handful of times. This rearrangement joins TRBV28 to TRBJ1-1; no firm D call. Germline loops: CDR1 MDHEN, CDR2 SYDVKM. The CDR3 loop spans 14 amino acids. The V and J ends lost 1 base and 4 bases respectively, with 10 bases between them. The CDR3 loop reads CASSLYSISTEAFF. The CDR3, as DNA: TGTGCCAGCAGTTTATATAGCATTAGCACTGAAGCTTTCTTT.

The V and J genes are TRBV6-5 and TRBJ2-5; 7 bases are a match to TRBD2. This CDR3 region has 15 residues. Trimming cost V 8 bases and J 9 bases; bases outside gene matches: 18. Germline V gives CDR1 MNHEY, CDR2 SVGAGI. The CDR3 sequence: CASSPPGLTVGAQYF. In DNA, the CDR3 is TGTGCCAGCTCCCCTCCGGGACTAACTGTGGGGGCCCAGTACTTC.

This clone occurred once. The CDR3, as DNA: TGTGCCAGCAGCGTCAGGGGGCTAGTTGTAGATACGCAGTATTTT. It is translated as CASSVRGLVVDTQYF. This rearrangement joins TRBV7-2 to TRBJ2-3, with 8 positions matching TRBD1. The germline CDR1 and CDR2 sequences are SGHTA and FQGNSA. The CDR3 contains 15 residues. The J segment lost 5 bases and the V segment lost 5 bases, leaving 9 bases of the junction unmatched.

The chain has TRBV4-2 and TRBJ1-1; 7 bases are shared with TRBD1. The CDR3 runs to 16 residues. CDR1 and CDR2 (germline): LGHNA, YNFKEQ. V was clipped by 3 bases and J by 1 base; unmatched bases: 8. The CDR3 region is CASSHLQGFENTEAFF. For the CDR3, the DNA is TGTGCCAGCAGCCACCTACAGGGGTTCGAGAACACTGAAGCTTTCTTT.

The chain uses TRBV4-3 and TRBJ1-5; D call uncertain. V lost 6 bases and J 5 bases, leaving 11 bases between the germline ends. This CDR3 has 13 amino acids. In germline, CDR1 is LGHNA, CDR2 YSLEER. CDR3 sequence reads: CASSVRRYQPQHF. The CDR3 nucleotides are TGCGCCAGCAGTGTACGGAGATATCAGCCCCAGCATTTT.

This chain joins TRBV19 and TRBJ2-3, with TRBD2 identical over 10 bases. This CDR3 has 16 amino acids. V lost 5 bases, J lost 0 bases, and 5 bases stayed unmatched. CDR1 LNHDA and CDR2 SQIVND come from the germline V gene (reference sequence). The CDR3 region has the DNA TGTGCCAGTAGTCCCTGGACTAGCGGCAGCACAGATACGCAGTATTTT. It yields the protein CASSPWTSGSTDTQYF.

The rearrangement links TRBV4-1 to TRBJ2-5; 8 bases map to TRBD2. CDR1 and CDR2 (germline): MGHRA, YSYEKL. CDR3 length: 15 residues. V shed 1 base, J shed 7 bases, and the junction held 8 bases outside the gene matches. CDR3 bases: TGCGCCAGCAGCCAAGGGGGGACTAGGGACGGGACCCAGTACTTC. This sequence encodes CASSQGGTRDGTQYF.

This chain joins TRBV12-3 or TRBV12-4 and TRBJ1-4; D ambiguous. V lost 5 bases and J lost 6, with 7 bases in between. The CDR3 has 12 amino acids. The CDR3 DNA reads TGTGCCAGCAGTGGAGCGGATGAAAAACTGTTTTTT. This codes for CASSGADEKLFF.

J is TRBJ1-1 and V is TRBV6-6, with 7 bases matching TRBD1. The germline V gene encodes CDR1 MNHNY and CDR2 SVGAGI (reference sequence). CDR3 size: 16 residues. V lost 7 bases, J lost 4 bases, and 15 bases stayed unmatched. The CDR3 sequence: CASTEEGGGSSTEAFF. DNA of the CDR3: TGTGCCAGCACCGAGGAAGGAGGGGGCTCTAGCACTGAAGCTTTCTTT.

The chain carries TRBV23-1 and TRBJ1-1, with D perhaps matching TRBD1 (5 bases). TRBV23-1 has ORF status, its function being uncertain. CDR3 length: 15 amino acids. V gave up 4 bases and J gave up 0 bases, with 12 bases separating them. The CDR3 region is CASSPQQVMNTEAFF. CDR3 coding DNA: TGCGCCAGCAGTCCACAACAGGTCATGAACACTGAAGCTTTCTTT.

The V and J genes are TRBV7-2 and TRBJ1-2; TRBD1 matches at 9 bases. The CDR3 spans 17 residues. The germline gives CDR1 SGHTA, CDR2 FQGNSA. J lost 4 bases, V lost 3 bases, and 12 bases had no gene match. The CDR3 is CASSLIWGTGFRYGYTF. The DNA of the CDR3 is TGTGCCAGCAGCTTGATCTGGGGGACAGGGTTCCGCTATGGCTACACCTTC.

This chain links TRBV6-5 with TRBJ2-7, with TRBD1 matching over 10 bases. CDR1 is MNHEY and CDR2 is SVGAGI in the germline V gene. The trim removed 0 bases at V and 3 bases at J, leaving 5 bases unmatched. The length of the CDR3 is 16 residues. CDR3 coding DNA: TGTGCCAGCAGTTACTCGAGGACAGGGGGAAGCTACGAGCAGTACTTC. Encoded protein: CASSYSRTGGSYEQYF.

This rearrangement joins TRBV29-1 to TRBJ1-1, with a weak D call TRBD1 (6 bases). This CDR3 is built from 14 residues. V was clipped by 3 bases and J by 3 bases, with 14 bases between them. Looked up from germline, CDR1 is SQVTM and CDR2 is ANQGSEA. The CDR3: CSVEGSGGHTEAFF. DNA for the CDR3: TGCAGCGTTGAGGGATCGGGGGGGCACACTGAAGCTTTCTTT.

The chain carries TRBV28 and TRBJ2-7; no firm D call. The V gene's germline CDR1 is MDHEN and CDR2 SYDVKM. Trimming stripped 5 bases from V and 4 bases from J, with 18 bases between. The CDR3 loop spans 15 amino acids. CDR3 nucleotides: TGTGCCAGCAGTCCCTTCGTCGAGAAGCTTTACGAGCAGTACTTC. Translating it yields CASSPFVEKLYEQYF.